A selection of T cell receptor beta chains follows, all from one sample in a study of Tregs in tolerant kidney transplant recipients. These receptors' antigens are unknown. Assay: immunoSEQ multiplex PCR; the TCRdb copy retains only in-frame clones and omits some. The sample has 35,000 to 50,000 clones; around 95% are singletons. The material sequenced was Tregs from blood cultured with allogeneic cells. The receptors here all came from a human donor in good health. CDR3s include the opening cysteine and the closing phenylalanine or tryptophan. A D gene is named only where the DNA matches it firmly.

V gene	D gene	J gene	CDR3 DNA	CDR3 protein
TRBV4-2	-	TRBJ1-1	TGTGCCAGCAGTACCGGGGGGTTTTCCACTGAAGCTTTCTTT	CASSTGGFSTEAFF
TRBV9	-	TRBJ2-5	TGTGCCAGCAGCGTAATTGGGACGTCGGAGACCCAGTACTTC	CASSVIGTSETQYF
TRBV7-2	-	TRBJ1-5	TGTGCCAGCACGAGTTTCGGTCAGCCCCAGCATTTT	CASTSFGQPQHF
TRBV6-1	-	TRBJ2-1	TGTGCCAGCAGCCGTAGCGGCCCCTACAATGAGCAGTTCTTC	CASSRSGPYNEQFF
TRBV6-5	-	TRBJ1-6	TGTGCCAGCAGTTACACCCGGGACGGAGAGAATTCACCCCTCCACTTT	CASSYTRDGENSPLHF
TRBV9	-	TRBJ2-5	TGTGCCAGCAGCGTAGGGACCCGACTAGGTTTCCGGGAGACCCAGTACTTC	CASSVGTRLGFRETQYF
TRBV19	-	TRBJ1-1	TGTGCCAGTAGAAAGGGGGGTCTCAACACTGAAGCTTTCTTT	CASRKGGLNTEAFF
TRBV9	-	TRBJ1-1	TGTGCCAGCAGCCCACGCCCCACGAGGATGAACACTGAAGCTTTCTTT	CASSPRPTRMNTEAFF
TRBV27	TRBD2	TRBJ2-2	TGTGCCAGCAGCCGTCACCCCGGGACTAGCGGGGGGGACACCGGGGAGCTGTTTTTT	CASSRHPGTSGGDTGELFF
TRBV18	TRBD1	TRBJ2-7	TGTGCCAGCTCTCAGGGGGCGAGGCCCTACGAGCAGTACTTC	CASSQGARPYEQYF
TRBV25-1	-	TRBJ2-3	TGTGCCAGCAGTGAACATAGCACAGATACGCAGTATTTT	CASSEHSTDTQYF
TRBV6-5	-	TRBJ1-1	TGTGCCAGCAGTTACACAAGGGGCACTGAAGCTTTCTTT	CASSYTRGTEAFF
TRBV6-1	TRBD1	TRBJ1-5	TGTGCCAGCAGTGAACGGGGACAGGCAAATCAGCCCCAGCATTTT	CASSERGQANQPQHF